Listed here are 10 T cell receptor beta chains from one sample, sequenced in a study of blood T cell repertoires in COVID-19. Profiling relied on immunoSEQ multiplex PCR, and the TCRdb table lists in-frame clones only, not all of them. The table shows 180,000 or so clones, with approximately 88% occurring only once. The sequenced sample was peripheral blood. The receptor source for this set is a man aged 35 to 55 with acute or convalescent COVID-19.

The V and J genes are TRBV11-2 and TRBJ2-6, with D possibly being TRBD1 (6 bases). There are 15 residues in the CDR3. Trimming took off 3 bases at V and 0 bases at J, with 6 bases between the two ends. The V gene's germline CDR1 is SGHAT and CDR2 FQNNGV. The CDR3 bases are TGTGCCAGCAGCTTGGACAGCTCTGGGGCCAACGTCCTGACTTTC. Its translation: CASSLDSSGANVLTF.

The chain combines TRBV6-6 with TRBJ1-2, with D possibly being TRBD1 (6 bases). From germline, CDR1 is MNHNY and CDR2 SVGAGI (reference sequence). The CDR3 runs 14 residues. V lost 7 bases to trimming and J lost 4 bases, with 16 bases between them. Written as DNA, the CDR3 is TGTGCCAGCACCCGGGACAATGCAGGCTATGGCTACACCTTC. Residues: CASTRDNAGYGYTF.

The rearrangement joins TRBV6-2 or TRBV6-3 to TRBJ2-7; tentatively, D is TRBD1 (5 bases). Trimming shortened V by 3 bases and J by 7 bases, and 16 bases separated the two germline ends. Looked up from germline, CDR1 is MNHEY and CDR2 is SVGEGT. This CDR3 is built from 14 residues. The CDR3 region is CASSYWQPRGEQYF. CDR3 bases: TGTGCCAGCAGTTATTGGCAGCCAAGGGGAGAGCAGTACTTC.

The chain is built from TRBV5-1 and TRBJ2-5; 7 bases match TRBD2. The CDR3 is 13 amino acids. J gave up 5 bases and V 6 bases, and 7 bases lay outside the gene matches. Germline V CDR1 and CDR2: SGHRS, YFSETQ. The CDR3 spells CASKTEGGETQYF. In nucleotides, the CDR3 is TGCGCCAGCAAAACGGAGGGAGGGGAGACCCAGTACTTC. The full variable domain, rest sourced from reference TRBV5-1 and TRBJ2-5, is KAGVTQTPRYLIKTRGQQVTLSCSPISGHRSVSWYQQTPGQGLQFLFEYFSETQRNKGNFPGRFSGRQFSNSRSEMNVSTLELGDSALYLCASKTEGGETQYFGPGTRLLVL.

This rearrangement joins TRBV2 to TRBJ2-7; 15 bases fit TRBD2. V trimming: 7 bases; J trimming: 0 bases; junction bases outside the gene matches: 4. CDR1 SNHLY and CDR2 FYNNEI come from the germline V gene. The CDR3 is 16 amino acids. The CDR3 here is CASTPGLAGGSYEQYF. The CDR3 region has the DNA TGTGCCAGCACCCCGGGACTAGCGGGGGGCTCCTACGAGCAGTACTTC. Looking up the rest from reference TRBV2 and TRBJ2-7 gives the full variable domain: EPEVTQTPSHQVTQMGQEVILRCVPISNHLYFYWYRQILGQKVEFLVSFYNNEISEKSEIFDDQFSVERPDGSNFTLKIRSTKLEDSAMYFCASTPGLAGGSYEQYFGPGTRLTVT.

The V gene is TRBV7-3, the J gene TRBJ2-5, with D tentatively TRBD1 (6 bases). Germline CDR1 reads SGHTA; CDR2 reads FQGTGA. V was clipped by 5 bases and J by 5 bases, with 21 bases between them. The CDR3 is made up of 16 amino acids. CDR3 in amino acids: CASSRSGTPGRETQYF. CDR3 coding DNA: TGTGCCAGCAGCCGCTCGGGGACACCGGGACGGGAGACCCAGTACTTC.

This CDR3 reads CATSDSRQGRDEQYF. CDR3 DNA sequence: TGTGCCACCAGTGACTCCCGACAGGGAAGGGACGAGCAGTACTTC. The V and J genes are TRBV24-1 and TRBJ2-7, with 7 bases lining up with TRBD1. Per the germline V gene, CDR1 is KGHDR and CDR2 is SFDVKD. This CDR3 is built from 15 residues. With 4 bases clipped from V and 5 bases from J, the junction kept 10 bases outside the gene matches.

The chain recombines TRBV24-1 with TRBJ1-5; 9 bases fit TRBD1. Germline CDR1 is KGHDR and CDR2 is SFDVKD. The CDR3 is 18 amino acids. The ends lost 3 bases at V and 0 bases at J; junction bases unmatched: 8. CDR3 DNA sequence: TGTGCCACCAGTGATCAGGGACAGGGCCCCTATAGCAATCAGCCCCAGCATTTT. It is translated as CATSDQGQGPYSNQPQHF.

This chain uses TRBV7-9 with TRBJ2-2; 14 positions match TRBD2. Germline CDR1 reads SEHNR; CDR2 reads FQNEAQ (reference sequence). The trim removed 5 bases at V and 11 bases at J, leaving 7 bases unmatched. CDR3 length: 15 residues. CDR3 sequence: CASSSGLAGGVELFF. The CDR3 region has the DNA TGTGCCAGCAGCAGCGGACTAGCGGGGGGTGTTGAGCTGTTTTTT. Supplemented by reference TRBV7-9 and TRBJ2-2, the full variable domain reads DTGVSQNPRHKITKRGQNVTFRCDPISEHNRLYWYRQTLGQGPEFLTYFQNEAQLEKSRLLSDRFSAERPKGSFSTLEIQRTEQGDSAMYLCASSSGLAGGVELFFGEGSRLTVL.

The CDR3 sequence: CASSMRDRLLAKNIQYF. CDR3 bases: TGTGCCAGTAGTATGAGAGACAGGTTACTAGCCAAAAACATTCAGTACTTC. J is TRBJ2-4 and V is TRBV19, with D perhaps TRBD1 (6 bases). V was pared by 3 bases and J by 0 bases, with 15 bases between. This CDR3 is built from 17 residues. Germline V gene sequence: CDR1 LNHDA, CDR2 SQIVND (reference sequence).